This T cell receptor beta chain was observed in a study of T cell responses to AZD1222 COVID-19 vaccine (dated by TCRdb to the early 2020s). Regarding the research as a whole: AZD1222 recipients whose second dose came at about 4 weeks and those whose second dose came at about 12 weeks were combined into one group, since spike-specific TCR depth and breadth did not differ between the two schedules. A total of 233 trial participants underwent TCR sequencing, of whom some 200 had received two doses of AZD1222 and some 25 had received two doses of the MenACWY control vaccine. Trial participants were enrolled by age into subgroups of 18-55, 56-69 and 70-plus years, and about 150, 27 and 61 TCR-sequenced participants, respectively, were included in these subgroups. Study-level results and caveats: In the small 56-69-year group, the increase in depth fell short of significance, most likely because of low power. Because no day 14 peak-response samples were available, the repertoires could be characterized only after the peak T cell response. The whole spike protein was spanned by vaccine-associated CD4 TCRs, and dominant responses were seen in regions 160-218 and 743-854. Nearly half of unique spike-specific TCRs reportedly recognized epitopes outside regions mutated in the B.1.351 and B.1.1.7 variants. Participants were mostly white British, with more females than males. The authors suggested clonal diversity may have been underestimated. Conclusions about previously exposed vaccinees are limited, since just 5 or 6 AZD1222 recipients were seropositive for SARS-CoV-2 at baseline. After two AZD1222 doses, spike-specific TCR breadth and depth were significantly higher than at day 0 and than in MenACWY recipients.

About this clone: Its antigen specificity is not known. No base quality values were provided; no much bigger clone lies one nucleotide off.

This specimen's time point label, per the study, means: baseline before first vaccination. The vaccinee samples were drawn from two UK trials, COV001 and COV002, one of which was a single-blind randomized controlled phase 2/3 trial testing AZD1222 (ChAdOx1 nCoV-19) in healthy adults. For TCRbeta chain sequencing, PBMC samples from trial participants were taken at day 0 and at day 28 after the second dose. The CDR3 regions of human TCRbeta chains were analyzed by immunosequencing. From the authors' description of their analysis: Repertoire TCRs were checked for matches against a reference library of SARS-CoV-2-specific TCRs that had been generated using the MIRA antigen-specificity platform. Breadth was defined as the fraction of unique TCRs that were SARS-CoV-2-associated, and depth was defined as the fraction of total T cells that were SARS-CoV-2-associated. Using the MIRA data, every spike-specific TCR was mapped to the spike region that the TCR reacted to and assigned to either a CD4 or a CD8 class. Log10-transformed breadth and depth values were compared by one-way ANOVA with Sidak's multiple comparisons tests. As stored in TCRdb, this immuneACCESS dataset retains in-frame rearrangements with V and J assigned. A fraction of the clones does not appear; measured against another copy, unresolved V genes explain less than half of the discrepancy, and the remainder lacks a known reason. V and J calls and clone size are as listed in that table; D and trimming were resolved from the DNA. The table for this sample lists roughly 120,000 clones; roughly 87% of them were counted only once. Just under 10% of the sample comes from the top ten.

Sample: peripheral blood, taken on day 0 of AZD1222 vaccination. The sequence was obtained from an adult in good health.

CDR3 loop: CASSLGPGLGQPQHF. The sequenced DNA: TGTGCCAGCAGCCTGGGACCGGGTTTAGGTCAGCCCCAGCATTTT. This chain is built from TRBV5-6 and TRBJ1-5; a weak D assignment points to TRBD1 (5 bases agree). The CDR3 runs 15 residues from the cysteine to the phenylalanine. The CDR3 DNA has 45 bases and is translated from base 1. V is reduced by 4 bases and J by 6 bases, leaving a spacing of 17 bases between them. The germline V gene encodes CDR1 SGHDT and CDR2 YYEEEE.